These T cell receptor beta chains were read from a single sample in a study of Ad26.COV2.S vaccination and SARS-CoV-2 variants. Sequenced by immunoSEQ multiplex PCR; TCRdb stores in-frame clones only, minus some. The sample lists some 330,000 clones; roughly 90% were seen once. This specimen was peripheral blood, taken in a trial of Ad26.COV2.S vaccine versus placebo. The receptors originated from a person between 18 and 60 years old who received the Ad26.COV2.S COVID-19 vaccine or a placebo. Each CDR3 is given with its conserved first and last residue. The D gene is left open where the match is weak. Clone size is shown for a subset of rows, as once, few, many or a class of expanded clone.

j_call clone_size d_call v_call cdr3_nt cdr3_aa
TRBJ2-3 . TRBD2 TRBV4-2 TGTGCCAGCAGCCTTCCGGGACTAGAAGGGGATACGCAGTATTTT CASSLPGLEGDTQYF
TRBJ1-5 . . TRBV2 TGTGCCAGCAGCAGGGATGGCAATCAGCCCCAGCATTTT CASSRDGNQPQHF
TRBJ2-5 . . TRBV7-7 TGTGCCAGCTCAGGGAGAACAGGTCGAGAGACCCAGTACTTC CASSGRTGRETQYF
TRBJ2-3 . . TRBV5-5 TGTGCCAGCAGCTTTAGGGGAGTGAGCACAGATACGCAGTATTTT CASSFRGVSTDTQYF
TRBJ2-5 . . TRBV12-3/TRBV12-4 TGTGCCAGCACCCCACTCGCGGCGGAGACCCAGTACTTC CASTPLAAETQYF
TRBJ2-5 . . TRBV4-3 TGCGCCAGCAGCCAATTATACCAAGAGACCCAGTACTTC CASSQLYQETQYF
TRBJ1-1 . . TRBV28 TGTGCCAGCAGCCGTTTAGGAGATCTCACTGAAGCTTTCTTT CASSRLGDLTEAFF
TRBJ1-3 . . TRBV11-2 TGTGCCAGCAGCCCTGACGGGTGGACAATGTCGGGAAACACCATATATTTT CASSPDGWTMSGNTIYF
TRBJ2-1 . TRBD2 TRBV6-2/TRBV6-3 TGTGCCAGCAGTTACCCGACCGAATTTAGCGGGGGAGAATACAATGAGCAGTTCTTC CASSYPTEFSGGEYNEQFF
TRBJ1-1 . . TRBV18 TGTGCCAGCTCACCACCGGGGGCGAACACTGAAGCTTTCTTT CASSPPGANTEAFF
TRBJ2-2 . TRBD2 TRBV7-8 TGTGCCAGCAGCGCCCGGACTAGCGGAAACACCGGGGAGCTGTTTTTT CASSARTSGNTGELFF
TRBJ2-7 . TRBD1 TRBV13 TGTGCCAGCAGCTTAGAGGGACAGGGCGGCTACGAGCAGTACTTC CASSLEGQGGYEQYF
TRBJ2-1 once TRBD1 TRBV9 TGTGCCAGCAGCCAAAACCCCTCAGGGGGCATTCAGTTCTTC CASSQNPSGGIQFF
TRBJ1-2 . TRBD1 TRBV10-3 TGTGCCACAAAAACAGGGGAAACCCTACGCTACACCTTC CATKTGETLRYTF
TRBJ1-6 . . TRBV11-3 TGTGCCAGCAGCTTAGACCTGGTTTTGGGGGATAATTCACCCCTCCACTTT CASSLDLVLGDNSPLHF
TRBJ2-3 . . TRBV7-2 TGTGCCAGCAGCTTGTCCGGACTCCGCACAGATACGCAGTATTTT CASSLSGLRTDTQYF
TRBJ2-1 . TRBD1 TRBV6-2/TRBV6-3 TGTGCCAGCAGTTACCCGATTCTCACAGGGGCTGAGCAGTTCTTC CASSYPILTGAEQFF
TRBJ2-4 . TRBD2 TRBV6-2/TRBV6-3 TGTGCCAGCAGTTCGCCGATGCGGGAGGTAGTGAACATTCAGTACTTC CASSSPMREVVNIQYF
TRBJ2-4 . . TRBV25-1 TGTGCCAGCAGTCTACGGGGGGGGACAGAACTAGCCAAAAACATTCAGTACTTC CASSLRGGTELAKNIQYF
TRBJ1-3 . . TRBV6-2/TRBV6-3 TGTGCCAGCAGTTACTCGGGACTCTCTGGAAACACCATATATTTT CASSYSGLSGNTIYF
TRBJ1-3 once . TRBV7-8 TGTGCCAGCAGCCCGAGAGGAAACACCATATATTTT CASSPRGNTIYF
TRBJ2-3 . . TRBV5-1 TGCGCCAGCAGCCAGAGGGTAGATACGCAGTATTTT CASSQRVDTQYF